Each of the 20 T cell receptor beta chains below was sequenced from the same sample in a study of shared clonotypes between healthy human individuals. Sequenced by immunoSEQ multiplex PCR; TCRdb stores in-frame clones only, minus some. The sample includes hundreds of thousands of clones, 95% to 97% seen only once; the top ten take around 0.1%. Naive CD8 cells were CD45RO-negative, positively selected for CCR7, excluding terminally differentiated effector memory CD45RA+ cells. Source material: naive CD8+ T cells sorted from blood. The receptors stem from a woman in her 30s in good health.

The chain carries TRBV2 and TRBJ2-1; TRBD2 agrees at 7 bases. CDR3 size: 12 residues. From germline, CDR1 is SNHLY and CDR2 FYNNEI. V lost 3 bases and J lost 13; bases outside the gene matches: 6. The CDR3 here is CASSDWLAEQFF. The CDR3 DNA reads TGTGCCAGCAGTGATTGGCTAGCGGAACAGTTCTTC.

The V and J genes are TRBV10-3 and TRBJ2-7; D is uncertain. This CDR3 region has 13 residues. The ends were cut back, 0 bases at V and 5 bases at J, with 8 bases in the middle. CDR1 and CDR2 (germline): ENHRY, SYGVKD. The CDR3 protein is CAISESSDHEQYF. CDR3 nucleotides: TGTGCCATCAGTGAGTCGTCGGACCACGAGCAGTACTTC.

This chain links TRBV27 with TRBJ1-4; D is ambiguous. The CDR3 is 15 amino acids. The germline V and J ends were trimmed by 2 bases and 1 base, with 8 bases remaining between them. Germline values: CDR1 MNHEY, CDR2 SMNVEV (reference sequence). The CDR3: CASSLQTGTNEKLFF. CDR3 bases: TGTGCCAGCAGTTTACAAACGGGAACTAATGAAAAACTGTTTTTT.

The rearrangement uses TRBV28 and TRBJ2-7; 9 positions match TRBD1. The germline gives CDR1 MDHEN, CDR2 SYDVKM. With 3 bases clipped from V and 2 bases from J, the junction kept 8 bases outside the gene matches. This CDR3 has 16 amino acids. CDR3 region: CASSLRPGQGPYEQYF. Written as DNA, the CDR3 is TGTGCCAGCAGTTTGAGGCCGGGACAGGGTCCCTACGAGCAGTACTTC. The full variable domain, completed using reference TRBV28 and TRBJ2-7, is DVKVTQSSRYLVKRTGEKVFLECVQDMDHENMFWYRQDPGLGLRLIYFSYDVKMKEKGDIPEGYSVSREKKERFSLILESASTNQTSMYLCASSLRPGQGPYEQYFGPGTRLTVT.

CDR3 protein: CASSKRGSTWNIQYF. The CDR3 region has the DNA TGTGCCAGCAGCAAAAGGGGAAGTACTTGGAACATTCAGTACTTC. The chain combines TRBV11-2 with TRBJ2-4; tentative D call: TRBD1 (5 bases). The length of the CDR3 is 15 residues. Trimming shortened V by 5 bases and J by 7 bases, and 18 bases separated the two germline ends. Germline V gene lookup returns CDR1 SGHAT and CDR2 FQNNGV.

This chain joins TRBV19 and TRBJ1-1; no clear D. V was clipped by 2 bases and J by 2 bases, with 12 bases between them. Looked up from germline, CDR1 is LNHDA and CDR2 is SQIVND (reference sequence). The CDR3 consists of 15 residues. CDR3 region: CASSILVAENTEAFF. The DNA of the CDR3 is TGTGCCAGTAGTATACTTGTCGCCGAAAACACTGAAGCTTTCTTT.

The chain combines TRBV27 with TRBJ1-3, with D possibly being TRBD1 (5 bases). Trimming took 2 bases from V and 0 from J, leaving 8 bases between them. Germline loops: CDR1 MNHEY, CDR2 SMNVEV (reference sequence). This CDR3 spans 15 amino acids. The CDR3 region is CASSLQGTSGNTIYF. The CDR3 nucleotides read TGTGCCAGCAGTTTACAGGGCACCTCTGGAAACACCATATATTTT.

The CDR3 DNA follows: TGCGCCAGCAGTGAGGGCGCTAGCGGGAGGGAGGACTCCTACAATGAGCAGTTCTTC. Translation gives CASSEGASGREDSYNEQFF. The genes are TRBV10-1 and TRBJ2-1; the match to TRBD2 covers 12 bases. Looked up from germline, CDR1 is WNHNN and CDR2 is SYGVQD (reference sequence). J gave up 0 bases and V 2 bases, and 8 bases lay outside the gene matches. CDR3 length: 19 amino acids.

The rearrangement joins TRBV5-6 to TRBJ1-1; TRBD1 is a possible D gene (6 bases). With 0 bases removed from V and 5 bases from J, the gap between germline ends came to 8 bases. The CDR3 sequence is 13 residues long. Germline CDR1 and CDR2: SGHDT and YYEEEE. The CDR3 region has the DNA TGTGCCAGCAGCTTGGGGAGGGGGACTGAAGCTTTCTTT. Protein sequence: CASSLGRGTEAFF.

The chain couples TRBV19 to TRBJ2-7; TRBD2 might be the D (6 bases). Trimming stripped 8 bases from V and 7 bases from J, with 12 bases between. The V gene's germline CDR1 is LNHDA and CDR2 SQIVND (reference sequence). The CDR3 loop spans 11 amino acids. CDR3 nucleotides: TGTGCCAGTGGCCCCCGGGGGGAGCAGTACTTC. It translates to CASGPRGEQYF.

V is TRBV7-9 and J is TRBJ1-1; no definite D call. Germline V gene sequence: CDR1 SEHNR, CDR2 FQNEAQ (reference sequence). The CDR3 has 15 residues. V lost 2 bases, J lost 1 base, and 11 bases lay in between. The CDR3 DNA sequence: TGTGCCAGCAGCTTATCGGAACGGGCGAACACTGAAGCTTTCTTT. It encodes CASSLSERANTEAFF.

The chain combines TRBV2 with TRBJ2-7; a weak D match, TRBD2 (5 bases). V lost 7 bases, J lost 2 bases, and 6 bases lay in between. Germline CDR1 SNHLY, CDR2 FYNNEI. This CDR3 comprises 11 residues. The CDR3 here is CASMEAYEQYF. The CDR3, as DNA: TGTGCCAGCATGGAGGCCTACGAGCAGTACTTC.

This chain uses TRBV28 with TRBJ2-2; weak D call: TRBD2 (6 bases). V dropped 3 bases and J dropped 1 base, with 9 bases sitting between them. From germline, CDR1 is MDHEN and CDR2 SYDVKM. The CDR3 has 15 amino acids. In nucleotides, the CDR3 is TGTGCCAGCAGTTTTGGGGGACTGAACACCGGGGAGCTGTTTTTT. Translation gives CASSFGGLNTGELFF.

The chain has TRBV14 and TRBJ2-7; a possible D gene is TRBD1 (5 bases). This CDR3 has 13 amino acids. Trimming pared 4 bases from V and 7 bases from J, leaving 14 bases between. Germline CDR1 reads SGHDN; CDR2 reads FVKESK. The CDR3 DNA sequence: TGTGCCAGCAGCCTTGCAGGGATCGGAGAGCAGTACTTC. This sequence encodes CASSLAGIGEQYF.

This clone was recorded once. V and J are TRBV11-2 and TRBJ2-2; D uncertain. Germline V gene sequence: CDR1 SGHAT, CDR2 FQNNGV. This CDR3 is built from 14 residues. Trimming left V 5 bases short and J 1 base short, with 8 bases between. CDR3 bases: TGTGCCAGCAGCCTGGACGGGAACACCGGGGAGCTGTTTTTT. Encoded protein: CASSLDGNTGELFF.

As DNA, the CDR3 is TGTGCCAGCAGTTCCCTCTGGACAGGGCAAAGCACTGAAGCTTTCTTT. Translating gives CASSSLWTGQSTEAFF. The chain combines TRBV27 with TRBJ1-1; 8 bases are a match to TRBD1. V lost 4 bases to trimming and J lost 4 bases; unmatched junction nucleotides: 11. Germline loops: CDR1 MNHEY, CDR2 SMNVEV (reference sequence). CDR3 length: 16 residues.

J is TRBJ2-6 and V is TRBV9; D gene ambiguous. V was clipped by 3 bases and J by 2 bases, with 9 bases between them. This CDR3 comprises 15 residues. Germline loops: CDR1 SGDLS, CDR2 YYNGEE. CDR3 protein: CASSGLPTGANVLTF. The DNA of the CDR3 is TGTGCCAGCAGCGGATTACCGACTGGGGCCAACGTCCTGACTTTC.

V and J are TRBV30 and TRBJ1-5; D may be TRBD1 (5 bases). Germline V lookup: CDR1 GTSNPN, CDR2 SVGIG (reference sequence). This CDR3 has 14 amino acids. The V gene lost 0 bases and the J gene lost 6 bases, with 12 bases spanning the gap. The DNA for the CDR3 is TGTGCCTGGAGTGTGGGGGGGGTCGGTCAGCCCCAGCATTTT. This codes for CAWSVGGVGQPQHF.

This rearrangement joins TRBV13 to TRBJ2-7; D could derive from TRBD1 or TRBD2 (6 bases each). CDR1 is PRHDT and CDR2 is FYEKMQ in the germline V gene (reference sequence). The CDR3 has 12 residues. The germline V and J ends were trimmed by 5 bases and 7 bases, with 12 bases remaining between them. The CDR3 spells CASSHGGGEQYF. CDR3 sequence (DNA): TGTGCCAGCAGCCACGGGGGCGGGGAGCAGTACTTC.

J is TRBJ1-5 and V is TRBV19; D is undetermined. Germline values: CDR1 LNHDA, CDR2 SQIVND (reference sequence). The CDR3 contains 13 residues. The V end lost 7 bases, the J end lost 5 bases, and 12 bases lay between the germline ends. CDR3 nucleotide sequence: TGTGCCAGTACCCTGGGCGGTTATCAGCCCCAGCATTTT. Encoded protein: CASTLGGYQPQHF.